The 2 T cell receptor beta chains reported below all come from one sample, sequenced in a study of blood T cell repertoires in COVID-19 (dated by TCRdb to 2020 to 2021). Receptor libraries were prepared by the immunoSEQ multiplex PCR assay. TCRdb obtained this table from immuneACCESS and retained in-frame rearrangements with V and J assigned. These tables miss some clones; where compared with another copy, unresolved V genes account for less than half of the shortfall, and the remainder is unexplained. This sample gives 95,000 to 110,000 clones in total; approximately 88% of them show up just once. The biggest ten clones account for approximately 5.1% of the sample. Sample: peripheral blood. The source of these receptors is a human donor in a cohort sampled during active COVID-19.

The chain carries TRBV11-2 and TRBJ2-1, with D uncertain. V was pared by 1 base and J by 7 bases, with 14 bases between. The CDR3 sequence is 15 residues long. Per the germline V gene, CDR1 is SGHAT and CDR2 is FQNNGV. The CDR3 sequence: CASSLASRSSNEQFF. In nucleotides, the CDR3 is TGTGCCAGCAGCTTAGCATCTCGTAGTTCAAATGAGCAGTTCTTC.

V and J are TRBV4-1 and TRBJ1-3; a possible D gene is TRBD1 (6 bases). Trimming removed 1 base from V and 7 bases from J, with 14 bases in between. This CDR3 is 15 amino acids long. CDR1 and CDR2 (germline): MGHRA, YSYEKL. The chain's CDR3 is CASSQAGLRGNTIYF. As DNA, the CDR3 is TGCGCCAGCAGCCAAGCGGGCCTGAGGGGGAACACCATATATTTT.